Listed below are T cell receptor beta chains from one sample, sequenced in a study of blood T cells in healthy people across ages. A single record per CDR3 protein comes from TCRdb applying MiXCR to the 5' RACE reads. The data contain roughly 680,000 distinct CDR3 sequences, roughly 20% of them seen just once; the ten biggest clones take up approximately 3.6%. The sequencing input was blood. The receptors here all came from a man in his 70s in good health. Both conserved end residues are part of each CDR3. A D gene is named only where the DNA matches it firmly. Clone size is given for some rows only: seen once, a few or many times, or a class if the clone is expanded.

j_gene: TRBJ1-5
d_gene: NA
len: 15
v_gene: TRBV24-1
abundance: NA
CDR3nt: TGTGCCACCAGTGACTCAGGCGGTAGCAATCAGCCCCAGCATTTT
CDR3aa: CATSDSGGSNQPQHF

j_gene: TRBJ2-1
d_gene: TRBD2
len: 15
v_gene: TRBV5-1
abundance: few
CDR3nt: TGCGCCAGCAGCGGGGGACTAGCGGATGTCAATGAGCAGTTCTTC
CDR3aa: CASSGGLADVNEQFF

j_gene: TRBJ2-1
d_gene: NA
len: 14
v_gene: TRBV7-2
abundance: NA
CDR3nt: TGTGCCAGCAGCTCGGGACAACTCCAAGAGACCCAGTTCTTC
CDR3aa: CASSSGQLQETQFF

j_gene: TRBJ2-1
d_gene: NA
len: 12
v_gene: TRBV7-2
abundance: many
CDR3nt: TGTGCCAGCAGCTTAGTACACAATGAGCAGTTCTTC
CDR3aa: CASSLVHNEQFF

j_gene: TRBJ1-4
d_gene: NA
len: 16
v_gene: TRBV14
abundance: NA
CDR3nt: TGTGCCAGCAGCCAAGATACAAGATTGGGGAATGAAAAACTGTTTTTT
CDR3aa: CASSQDTRLGNEKLFF

j_gene: TRBJ2-1
d_gene: TRBD2
len: 16
v_gene: TRBV4-2
abundance: few
CDR3nt: TGTGCCAGCAGCCAAGATCTGGCGGGAGGTAGGGATGAGCAGTTCTTC
CDR3aa: CASSQDLAGGRDEQFF

j_gene: TRBJ1-3
d_gene: NA
len: 13
v_gene: TRBV7-2
abundance: many
CDR3nt: TGTGCCAGCAGCTTGGGAGGTGGAAACACCATATATTTT
CDR3aa: CASSLGGGNTIYF

j_gene: TRBJ2-3
d_gene: TRBD2
len: 13
v_gene: TRBV28
abundance: NA
CDR3nt: TGTGCCAGCGGCGGGAGAGGCACAGATACGCAGTATTTT
CDR3aa: CASGGRGTDTQYF

j_gene: TRBJ1-1
d_gene: NA
len: 14
v_gene: TRBV4-3
abundance: NA
CDR3nt: TGCGCCAGCAGCCAGGGTCGGGGGGGGACTGAAGCTTTCTTT
CDR3aa: CASSQGRGGTEAFF

j_gene: TRBJ1-5
d_gene: TRBD1
len: 14
v_gene: TRBV3-1
abundance: few
CDR3nt: TGTGCCAGCAGCCAAGATACAGGGGATCAGCCCCAGCATTTT
CDR3aa: CASSQDTGDQPQHF

j_gene: TRBJ1-6
d_gene: NA
len: 15
v_gene: TRBV7-3
abundance: NA
CDR3nt: TGTGCCAGCAGCTTAGCGGGGGGCTATAATTCACCCCTCCACTTT
CDR3aa: CASSLAGGYNSPLHF

j_gene: TRBJ1-1
d_gene: NA
len: 15
v_gene: TRBV20-1
abundance: few
CDR3nt: TGCAGTGCTAGGGGCTCTGGGCGACCGAACACTGAAGCTTTCTTT
CDR3aa: CSARGSGRPNTEAFF

j_gene: TRBJ2-1
d_gene: TRBD2
len: 14
v_gene: TRBV28
abundance: NA
CDR3nt: TGTGCCAGCATGACTAGCGGAAACTACAATGAGCAGTTCTTC
CDR3aa: CASMTSGNYNEQFF

j_gene: TRBJ1-3
d_gene: NA
len: 16
v_gene: TRBV4-1
abundance: many
CDR3nt: TGCGCCAGCAGCCAAGATTTCGGGATATCTGGAAACACCATATATTTT
CDR3aa: CASSQDFGISGNTIYF

j_gene: TRBJ2-7
d_gene: NA
len: 11
v_gene: TRBV4-2
abundance: many
CDR3nt: TGTGCCAGCAGCCAAGACCGGGAGCAGTACTTC
CDR3aa: CASSQDREQYF

j_gene: TRBJ2-4
d_gene: NA
len: 16
v_gene: TRBV2
abundance: few
CDR3nt: TGTGCCAGCAGTGAAACGGGTGGAACAACCAAAAACATTCAGTACTTC
CDR3aa: CASSETGGTTKNIQYF

j_gene: TRBJ2-1
d_gene: TRBD1
len: 14
v_gene: TRBV5-1
abundance: NA
CDR3nt: TGCGCCAGCAGCACCGGACAGGGAAACAATGAGCAGTTCTTC
CDR3aa: CASSTGQGNNEQFF

j_gene: TRBJ2-3
d_gene: TRBD2
len: 14
v_gene: TRBV13
abundance: many
CDR3nt: TGTGCCAGCAGCCTCCGACTAGCGACAGATACGCAGTATTTT
CDR3aa: CASSLRLATDTQYF

j_gene: TRBJ2-2
d_gene: NA
len: 14
v_gene: TRBV4-1
abundance: few
CDR3nt: TGCGCCAGCAGCCAAGAAGGCAGCACCGGGGAGCTGTTTTTT
CDR3aa: CASSQEGSTGELFF

j_gene: TRBJ1-5
d_gene: TRBD1
len: 16
v_gene: TRBV7-8
abundance: few
CDR3nt: TGTGCCAGCAGCTTAGGGAACAGGGGTAGCAATCAGCCCCAGCATTTT
CDR3aa: CASSLGNRGSNQPQHF

j_gene: TRBJ1-1
d_gene: NA
len: 15
v_gene: TRBV20-1
abundance: few
CDR3nt: TGCAGTGCTAGAGATGGAAGTTTCGAAGACACTGAAGCTTTCTTT
CDR3aa: CSARDGSFEDTEAFF

j_gene: TRBJ2-5
d_gene: NA
len: 15
v_gene: TRBV5-1
abundance: NA
CDR3nt: TGCGCCAGCAGCTCCTCGGCGAACCCAGCCGAGACCCAGTACTTC
CDR3aa: CASSSSANPAETQYF

j_gene: TRBJ2-7
d_gene: NA
len: 14
v_gene: TRBV12-3/TRBV12-4
abundance: NA
CDR3nt: TGTGCCAGCAGTTTAGACGGGGGATCCTACGAGCTGTACTTC
CDR3aa: CASSLDGGSYELYF

j_gene: TRBJ2-1
d_gene: TRBD2
len: 14
v_gene: TRBV25-1
abundance: many
CDR3nt: TGTGCCAGCAGTCTGGCGGGAGACTACAATGAGCAGTTCTTC
CDR3aa: CASSLAGDYNEQFF

j_gene: TRBJ2-2
d_gene: TRBD1
len: 17
v_gene: TRBV11-3
abundance: few
CDR3nt: TGTGCCAGCAGCGAACCGACAGGGGACTTCGGCACCGGGGAGCTGTTTTTT
CDR3aa: CASSEPTGDFGTGELFF

j_gene: TRBJ2-5
d_gene: NA
len: 15
v_gene: TRBV5-1
abundance: many
CDR3nt: TGCGCCAGCAGCTTGGGAAGAGGGGGTTTGGAGACCCAGTACTTC
CDR3aa: CASSLGRGGLETQYF

j_gene: TRBJ2-1
d_gene: NA
len: 11
v_gene: TRBV12-3/TRBV12-4
abundance: many
CDR3nt: TGTGCCAGCAGCTCCTACAATGAGCAGTTCTTC
CDR3aa: CASSSYNEQFF

j_gene: TRBJ2-7
d_gene: TRBD2
len: 14
v_gene: TRBV9
abundance: few
CDR3nt: TGTGCCAGCAGCCAACTAGCGAAAACCTACGAGCAGTACTTC
CDR3aa: CASSQLAKTYEQYF

j_gene: TRBJ2-6
d_gene: NA
len: 15
v_gene: TRBV20-1
abundance: NA
CDR3nt: TGCAGTGCTAGAGGAGGATCAAGTGGGGCCAACGTCCTGACTTTC
CDR3aa: CSARGGSSGANVLTF

j_gene: TRBJ2-7
d_gene: NA
len: 13
v_gene: TRBV5-1
abundance: few
CDR3nt: TGCGCCAGCAGCCCCGAAGGCGGAATCGGGCAGTACTTC
CDR3aa: CASSPEGGIGQYF

j_gene: TRBJ2-5
d_gene: NA
len: 14
v_gene: TRBV9
abundance: few
CDR3nt: TGTGCCAGCAGCGTAGCTCTTCAGCAAGAGACCCAGTACTTC
CDR3aa: CASSVALQQETQYF

j_gene: TRBJ2-1
d_gene: NA
len: 14
v_gene: TRBV6-6
abundance: NA
CDR3nt: TGTGCCAGCAGTTACGCTAGCTCCTACAATGAGCAGTTCTTC
CDR3aa: CASSYASSYNEQFF

j_gene: TRBJ2-7
d_gene: TRBD1
len: 15
v_gene: TRBV4-1
abundance: NA
CDR3nt: TGCGCCAGCAGCGACCTGGACAGGGGGGCCTACGAGCAGTACTTC
CDR3aa: CASSDLDRGAYEQYF

j_gene: TRBJ2-7
d_gene: NA
len: 15
v_gene: TRBV6-2/TRBV6-3
abundance: NA
CDR3nt: TGTGCCAGCAATCCCAGCGGGCATCGCTCCTACGAGCAGTACTTC
CDR3aa: CASNPSGHRSYEQYF

j_gene: TRBJ1-4
d_gene: NA
len: 15
v_gene: TRBV28
abundance: few
CDR3nt: TGTGCCAGCAGTATACCAGGGGATGCCAATGAAAAACTGTTTTTT
CDR3aa: CASSIPGDANEKLFF

j_gene: TRBJ2-2
d_gene: NA
len: 16
v_gene: TRBV12-3/TRBV12-4
abundance: NA
CDR3nt: TGTGCCAGCAGTTTATTGTGGACCCCATTCCAGGGGGAGCTGTTTTTT
CDR3aa: CASSLLWTPFQGELFF

j_gene: TRBJ2-7
d_gene: NA
len: 12
v_gene: TRBV29-1
abundance: NA
CDR3nt: TGCAGCGTTACCGGGACTCTCTACGAGCAGTACTTC
CDR3aa: CSVTGTLYEQYF

j_gene: TRBJ2-1
d_gene: NA
len: 15
v_gene: TRBV5-1
abundance: many
CDR3nt: TGCGCCAGCAGCAAACGAGGGAGTCCCTACAATGAGCAGTTCTTC
CDR3aa: CASSKRGSPYNEQFF

j_gene: TRBJ2-5
d_gene: NA
len: 13
v_gene: TRBV12-3/TRBV12-4
abundance: many
CDR3nt: TGTGCCAGCAGTTTTGAGTTAGGGAAGACCCAGTACTTC
CDR3aa: CASSFELGKTQYF

j_gene: TRBJ2-5
d_gene: TRBD1
len: 13
v_gene: TRBV18
abundance: few
CDR3nt: TGTGCCAGCTCCGCAGCAGGGGGAGAGACCCAGTACTTC
CDR3aa: CASSAAGGETQYF

j_gene: TRBJ2-7
d_gene: TRBD2
len: 18
v_gene: TRBV10-3
abundance: few
CDR3nt: TGTGCCATCGCCGGAGGGGCGGGAGGGTCCAAAGGGGACTACGAGCAGTACTTC
CDR3aa: CAIAGGAGGSKGDYEQYF

j_gene: TRBJ1-5
d_gene: NA
len: 13
v_gene: TRBV24-1
abundance: few
CDR3nt: TGTGCCGGCGTGGGCAGGGCTAATCAGCCCCAGCATTTT
CDR3aa: CAGVGRANQPQHF

j_gene: TRBJ2-2
d_gene: TRBD1
len: 13
v_gene: TRBV29-1
abundance: NA
CDR3nt: TGCAGCGCAGACAGGGAGAACACCGGGGAGCTGTTTTTT
CDR3aa: CSADRENTGELFF

j_gene: TRBJ2-7
d_gene: NA
len: 14
v_gene: TRBV9
abundance: few
CDR3nt: TGTGCCAGCAGCGAGGGGCCCTCGGGGGACGAGCAGTACTTC
CDR3aa: CASSEGPSGDEQYF

j_gene: TRBJ2-1
d_gene: TRBD2
len: 19
v_gene: TRBV3-1
abundance: NA
CDR3nt: TGTGCCAGCAGCACGGGCAGGTCCGCCGGGACTAGCGGGAGGAATGAGCAGTTCTTC
CDR3aa: CASSTGRSAGTSGRNEQFF

j_gene: TRBJ2-7
d_gene: TRBD1
len: 13
v_gene: TRBV20-1
abundance: few
CDR3nt: TGCAGTGCTACTTGGACAGGATCCTACGAGCAGTACTTC
CDR3aa: CSATWTGSYEQYF